This T cell receptor (beta chain) was obtained from a study of shared clonotypes between healthy human individuals. Memory CD4+ cells were the fraction left after CD45RA+ naive selection. Regarding the study as a whole: Some clonotypes were shared by all four sorted-subset donors, while others were not shared. The non-shared ones had lower generation probabilities than the shared ones.

Per the germline V gene, CDR1 is MDHEN and CDR2 is SYDVKM. The CDR3 is 13 amino acids. V was trimmed by 6 bases and J by 8 bases, leaving 14 bases between them. Libraries were prepared by immunoSEQ multiplex PCR; TCRdb keeps only in-frame clonotypes and omits some of them. Of over a million clones in the sample, roughly 97% were seen once. This clone has a count of ten or more. What it recognizes is unknown. This TCR derives from a young man in good health. V and J are TRBV28 and TRBJ2-1; possible D gene TRBD1, 6 bases. The specimen was naive CD4+ T cells sorted from blood. Regarding subset: CD45RA+ positively selected. The CDR3 loop reads CASRTPQGDEQFF. The CDR3 DNA is TGTGCCAGCAGGACCCCACAGGGTGATGAGCAGTTCTTC.